This T cell receptor beta chain was captured by sequencing in a study of PD-1 blockade in classical Hodgkin lymphoma. As for time point: cycle 4 day 1 (C4D1), after around six weeks of nivolumab. Each patient's relapse followed autologous stem cell transplantation, and brentuximab vedotin exposure varied. The patients, who had relapsed/refractory classical Hodgkin lymphoma, achieved best responses of complete response, partial response or progressive disease. The table came from immunoSEQ multiplex PCR; TCRdb's copy has only in-frame clones and leaves some out. The sample includes tens of thousands of clones, 60% to 80% seen only once; the top ten take around a fifth. Deletions cut 0 bases from V and 4 bases from J, with 7 bases between. CDR3 length equals 15 residues. CDR1 is LGHNA, CDR2 YNFKEQ, per germline.

The TCR comes from a human donor with classical Hodgkin lymphoma. The specimen comprised peripheral blood mononuclear cells (PBMCs), sampled before the fourth cycle of nivolumab. The V and J genes are TRBV4-2 and TRBJ1-6; unclear D gene. CDR3: CASSQDSGYNSPLHF. The CDR3 DNA follows: TGTGCCAGCAGCCAAGATTCGGGGTATAATTCACCCCTCCACTTT.